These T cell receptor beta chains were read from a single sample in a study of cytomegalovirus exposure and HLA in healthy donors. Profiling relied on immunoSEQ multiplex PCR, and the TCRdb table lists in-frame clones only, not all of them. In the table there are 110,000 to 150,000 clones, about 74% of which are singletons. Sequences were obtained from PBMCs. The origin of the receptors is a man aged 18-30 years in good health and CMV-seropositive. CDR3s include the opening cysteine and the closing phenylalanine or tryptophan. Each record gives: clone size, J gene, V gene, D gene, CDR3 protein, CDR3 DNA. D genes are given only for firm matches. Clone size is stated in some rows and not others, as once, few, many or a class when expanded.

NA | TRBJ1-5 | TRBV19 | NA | CASSIEDTIGNQPQHF | TGTGCCAGTAGTATAGAGGACACCATCGGCAATCAGCCCCAGCATTTT
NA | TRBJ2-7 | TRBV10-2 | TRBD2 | CASQRGTSGIPEQYF | TGCGCCAGCCAACGTGGTACTAGCGGGATTCCCGAGCAGTACTTC
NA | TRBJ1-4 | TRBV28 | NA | CASSEGAGEKLFF | TGTGCCAGCAGCGAAGGGGCAGGGGAGAAACTGTTTTTT
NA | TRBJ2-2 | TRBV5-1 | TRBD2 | CASSRGGKGTGELFF | TGCGCCAGCAGTCGCGGGGGTAAGGGCACCGGGGAGCTGTTTTTT
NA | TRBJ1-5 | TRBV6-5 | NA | CASSLEGFNQPQHF | TGTGCCAGCAGTTTAGAGGGCTTCAATCAGCCCCAGCATTTT
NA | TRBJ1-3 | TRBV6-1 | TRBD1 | CASSTGGSGNTIYF | TGTGCCAGCAGCACAGGGGGCTCTGGAAACACCATATATTTT
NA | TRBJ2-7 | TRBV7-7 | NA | CASSPESSGWAQQYF | TGTGCTAGCAGCCCGGAATCGAGTGGGTGGGCCCAGCAGTACTTC
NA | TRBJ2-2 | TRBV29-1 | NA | CSVGARTGELFF | TGCAGCGTGGGGGCCAGGACCGGGGAGCTGTTTTTT
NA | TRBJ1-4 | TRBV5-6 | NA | CASSFGGGVATNEKLFF | TGTGCCAGCAGCTTTGGGGGAGGAGTTGCAACTAATGAAAAACTGTTTTTT
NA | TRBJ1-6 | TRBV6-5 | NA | CASSYGAYNSPLHF | TGTGCCAGCAGTTATGGAGCCTATAATTCACCCCTCCACTTT
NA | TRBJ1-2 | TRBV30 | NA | CAWKLPGVYGYTF | TGTGCCTGGAAACTTCCGGGGGTATATGGCTACACCTTC
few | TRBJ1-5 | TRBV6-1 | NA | CASSEEGVDNQPQHF | TGTGCCAGCAGTGAAGAGGGGGTGGATAATCAGCCCCAGCATTTT
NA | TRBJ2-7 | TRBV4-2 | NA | CANSQDILAAYEQYF | TGTGCCAACAGCCAAGATATCTTAGCGGCCTACGAGCAGTACTTC
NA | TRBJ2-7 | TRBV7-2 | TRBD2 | CASSPGTSGRAKAHEQYF | TGTGCCAGCAGCCCGGGGACTAGCGGGAGGGCCAAAGCTCACGAGCAGTACTTC
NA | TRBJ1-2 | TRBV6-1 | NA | CASSVAGGFAF | TGTGCCAGCAGTGTCGCGGGAGGATTCGCCTTC
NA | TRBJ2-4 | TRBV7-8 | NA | CASSLAGHLIAKNIQYF | TGTGCCAGCAGCTTAGCGGGACACTTGATAGCCAAAAACATTCAGTACTTC
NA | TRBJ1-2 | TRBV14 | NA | CASSRVRHYGYTF | TGTGCCAGCAGCCGCGTCCGCCACTATGGCTACACCTTC
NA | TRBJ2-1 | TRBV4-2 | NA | CASSQAGNHPGKWDEQFF | TGTGCCAGCAGCCAAGCTGGCAATCATCCGGGAAAATGGGATGAGCAGTTCTTC
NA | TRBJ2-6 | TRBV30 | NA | CAWRTHSGANVLTF | TGTGCCTGGAGAACTCACTCTGGGGCCAACGTCCTGACTTTC
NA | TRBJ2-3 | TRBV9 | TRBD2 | CASSPRTSGSSTDTQYF | TGTGCCAGCAGCCCCCGGACTAGCGGCTCTAGCACAGATACGCAGTATTTT
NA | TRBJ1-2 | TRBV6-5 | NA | CASRDRFSGYTF | TGTGCCAGCAGAGACAGGTTCTCCGGCTACACCTTC
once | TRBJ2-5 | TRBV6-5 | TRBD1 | CASSSTGAIQETQYF | TGTGCCAGCAGTTCGACAGGGGCGATCCAAGAGACCCAGTACTTC
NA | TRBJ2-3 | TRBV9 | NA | CASSVGAIFTDTQYF | TGTGCCAGCAGCGTAGGGGCAATATTCACAGATACGCAGTATTTT
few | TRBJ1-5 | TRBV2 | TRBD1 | CASSDGTGSNQPQHF | TGTGCCAGCAGTGACGGGACAGGCAGCAATCAGCCCCAGCATTTT
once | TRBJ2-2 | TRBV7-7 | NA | CAGGGTRLNTGELFF | TGTGCTGGCGGCGGGACCAGATTGAACACCGGGGAGCTGTTTTTT
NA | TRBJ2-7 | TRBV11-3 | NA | CASSAGHYGAYEQYF | TGTGCCAGCAGCGCCGGCCACTATGGAGCCTACGAGCAGTACTTC
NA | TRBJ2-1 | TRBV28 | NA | CASIEFGGGLAGDEQFF | TGTGCCAGCATCGAATTCGGGGGTGGGCTAGCTGGCGATGAGCAGTTCTTC
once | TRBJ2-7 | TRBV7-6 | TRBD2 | CASSTGLAEGEQYF | TGTGCCAGCAGCACCGGACTAGCGGAGGGGGAGCAGTACTTC
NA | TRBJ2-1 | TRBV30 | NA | CAWSVRGQAGNEQFF | TGTGCCTGGAGTGTACGGGGACAAGCCGGCAATGAGCAGTTCTTC
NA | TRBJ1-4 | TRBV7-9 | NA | CASSLSGVDEKLFF | TGTGCCAGCAGCTTATCAGGGGTAGATGAAAAACTGTTTTTT
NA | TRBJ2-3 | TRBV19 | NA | CASSIAPSRQYF | TGTGCCAGTAGTATAGCCCCTAGCCGGCAGTATTTT
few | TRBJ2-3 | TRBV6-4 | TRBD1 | CASSEATGSTDTQYF | TGTGCCAGCAGTGAGGCGACAGGGAGCACAGATACGCAGTATTTT
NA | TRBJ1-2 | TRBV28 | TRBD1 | CASSLYYGTGHGYTF | TGTGCCAGCAGTCTATACTACGGGACAGGGCATGGCTACACCTTC
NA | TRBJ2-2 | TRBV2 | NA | CASSVAVANTGELFF | TGTGCCAGCAGTGTAGCGGTAGCGAACACCGGGGAGCTGTTTTTT
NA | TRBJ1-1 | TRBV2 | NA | CASSEKGLYAAFF | TGTGCCAGCAGTGAAAAGGGACTATATGCAGCTTTCTTT
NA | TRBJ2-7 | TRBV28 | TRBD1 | CASSFDRGFYEQYF | TGTGCCAGCAGTTTCGACAGGGGGTTCTACGAGCAGTACTTC
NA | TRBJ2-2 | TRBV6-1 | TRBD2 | CASSVGLADPGELFF | TGTGCCAGCAGTGTTGGACTAGCGGACCCCGGGGAGCTGTTTTTT
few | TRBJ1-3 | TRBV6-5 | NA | CASSNSRGSGNTIYF | TGTGCCAGCAGTAATAGTCGGGGATCTGGAAACACCATATATTTT
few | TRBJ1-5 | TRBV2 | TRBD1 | CASSPGQHINQPQHF | TGTGCCAGCAGCCCGGGACAGCACATCAATCAGCCCCAGCATTTT
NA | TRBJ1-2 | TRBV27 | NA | CASSLHPREGKDTF | TGTGCCAGCAGTTTGCATCCGCGGGAGGGGAAGGACACCTTC
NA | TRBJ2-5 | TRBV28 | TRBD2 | CASSQPGTREQETQYF | TGTGCCAGCAGTCAACCCGGGACTAGGGAGCAAGAGACCCAGTACTTC
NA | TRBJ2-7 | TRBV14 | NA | CASSQSGYEQYF | TGTGCCAGCAGCCAGAGCGGGTACGAGCAGTACTTC
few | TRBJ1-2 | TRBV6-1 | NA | CASSNRALNYGYTF | TGTGCCAGCAGTAACAGAGCTCTCAACTATGGCTACACCTTC
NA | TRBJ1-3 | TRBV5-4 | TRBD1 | CASSLGGGQGVAGNTIYF | TGTGCCAGCAGCTTGGGGGGGGGACAGGGTGTTGCTGGAAACACCATATATTTT
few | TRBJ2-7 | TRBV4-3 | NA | CASSQGDPRGGQYF | TGCGCCAGCAGCCAAGGGGACCCCAGGGGTGGGCAGTACTTC
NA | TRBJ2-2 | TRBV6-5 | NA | CASSFTSGIDTGELFF | TGTGCCAGCAGTTTCACCTCAGGGATTGACACCGGGGAGCTGTTTTTT
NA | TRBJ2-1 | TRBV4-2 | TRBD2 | CASSSGRISYNEQFF | TGTGCCAGCAGTAGCGGGAGGATTTCCTACAATGAGCAGTTCTTC
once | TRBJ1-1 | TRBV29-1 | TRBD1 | CSVGTGKVGWTEAFF | TGCAGCGTCGGGACAGGCAAGGTCGGATGGACTGAAGCTTTCTTT